Described below is a single TCR beta chain sequence and its context. This entry belongs to a study of blood T cell repertoires in COVID-19. Those who participated ranged in age from roughly 18 to 95 years and resided in approximately 26 US areas. Recovered Cohort 3 donors showed two negative PCRs, clearance, or symptom resolution. With 6 bases clipped from V and 5 bases from J, the junction kept 10 bases outside the gene matches. This CDR3 is built from 15 residues. CDR1 MDHEN and CDR2 SYDVKM come from the germline V gene. Using immunoSEQ multiplex PCR, the repertoire was profiled, and TCRdb retains in-frame clones only, with some absent. The sample carries 350,000 or so clones, roughly nine tenths recorded once.

The sequenced sample was PBMCs or T cells enriched from blood (not recorded which). This TCR derives from a woman in her twenties or thirties who had recovered from COVID-19. This chain links TRBV28 with TRBJ1-2; TRBD1 matches at 9 bases. The CDR3 DNA sequence: TGTGCCAGCAGGAACCTACAGGGGGCCGGGTATGGCTACACCTTC. Amino acid sequence: CASRNLQGAGYGYTF.